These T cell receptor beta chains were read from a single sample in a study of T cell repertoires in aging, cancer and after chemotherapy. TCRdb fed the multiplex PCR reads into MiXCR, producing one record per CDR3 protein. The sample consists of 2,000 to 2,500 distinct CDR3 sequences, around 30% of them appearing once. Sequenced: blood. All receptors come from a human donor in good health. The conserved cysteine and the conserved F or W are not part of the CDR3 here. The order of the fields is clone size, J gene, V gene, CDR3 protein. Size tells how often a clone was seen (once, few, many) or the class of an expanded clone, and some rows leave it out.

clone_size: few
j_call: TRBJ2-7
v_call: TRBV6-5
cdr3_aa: ASSYSLADAYEQY

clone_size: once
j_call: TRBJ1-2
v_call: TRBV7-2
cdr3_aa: ASSFLGGARGYT

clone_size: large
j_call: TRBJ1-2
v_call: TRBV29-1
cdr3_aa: SVEQGEGLYGYT

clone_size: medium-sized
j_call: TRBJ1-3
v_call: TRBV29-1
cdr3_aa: SVSGWQLSGNTIY

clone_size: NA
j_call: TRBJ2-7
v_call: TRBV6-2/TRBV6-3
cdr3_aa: ASSQNRGLYEQY

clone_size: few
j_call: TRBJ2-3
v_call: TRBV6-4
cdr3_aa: ASSDSTGRGSDTQY

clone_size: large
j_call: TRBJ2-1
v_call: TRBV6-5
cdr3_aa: ASSPPSGGYNEQF

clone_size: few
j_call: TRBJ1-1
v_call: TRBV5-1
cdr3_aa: ASSFDSRNTEAF

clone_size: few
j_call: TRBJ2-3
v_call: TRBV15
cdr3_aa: ATSDPRGANTQY

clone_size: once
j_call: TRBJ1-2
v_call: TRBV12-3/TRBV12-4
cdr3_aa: ASTRTGYGYT

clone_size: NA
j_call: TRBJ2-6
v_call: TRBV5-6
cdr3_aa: ASSLSGANVLT

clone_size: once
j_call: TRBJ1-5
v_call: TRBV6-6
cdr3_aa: ASSYSRGLMREPQH

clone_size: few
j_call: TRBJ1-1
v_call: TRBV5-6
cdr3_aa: ASSLRGQGVTEAF

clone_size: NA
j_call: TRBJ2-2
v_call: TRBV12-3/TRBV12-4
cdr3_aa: ASSPRGVGAGELF

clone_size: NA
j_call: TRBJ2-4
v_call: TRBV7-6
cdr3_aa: ARSLSTGVNIQY

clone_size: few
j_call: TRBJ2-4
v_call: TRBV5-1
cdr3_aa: ASSLRSQPNIQY

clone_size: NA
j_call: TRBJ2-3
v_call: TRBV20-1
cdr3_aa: SARDPPRGSGRGGNTQY

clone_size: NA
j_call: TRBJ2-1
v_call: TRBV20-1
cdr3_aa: SAQAGLYNEQF

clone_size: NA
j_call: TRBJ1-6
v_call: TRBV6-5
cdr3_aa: AGSYSTVNSPLH

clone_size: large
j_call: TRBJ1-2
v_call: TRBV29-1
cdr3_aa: SVRSETPTYT

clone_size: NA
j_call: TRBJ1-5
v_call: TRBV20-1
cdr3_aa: SALTVRGNQPQH

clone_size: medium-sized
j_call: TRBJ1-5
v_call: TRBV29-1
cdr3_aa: SVGSGEGTGNQPQH

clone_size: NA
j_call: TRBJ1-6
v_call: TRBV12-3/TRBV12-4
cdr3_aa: ASSPQYNSPLH